This entry features one T cell receptor beta chain sequence. There are 15 residues in the CDR3. Germline V gene data show CDR1 as MGHDK and CDR2 as SYGVNS. V lost 2 bases and J lost 2; bases outside the gene matches: 4. These data come from a study of technical replicates of blood from a handful of donors. Method: immunoSEQ multiplex PCR; TCRdb's copy keeps in-frame clones and lacks some. This sample has about 63,000 clones, with around nine tenths found just once. This rearrangement joins TRBV25-1 to TRBJ2-5, with TRBD1 identical over 8 bases. Sequencing used PBMCs. This clonotype was obtained from a human donor in good health. Some clones in this sample may be carry-over from other donors' samples. CDR3 sequence reads: CASSELDREQETQYF. As DNA, the CDR3 is TGTGCCAGCAGTGAACTGGACAGGGAACAAGAGACCCAGTACTTC.